Following are 30 T cell receptor beta chains from one sample sequenced in a study of blood T cell repertoires in COVID-19. Profiled with immunoSEQ multiplex PCR; TCRdb holds only in-frame clones, not every one. The table records nearly 100,000 clones, approximately 88% of them present only once. Sequences were obtained from peripheral blood. The receptors derive from a woman aged 60-70 years with acute or convalescent COVID-19.

The gene calls are TRBV29-1 and TRBJ1-1; possibly TRBD1 for D (5 bases). Germline CDR1 is SQVTM and CDR2 is ANQGSEA. With 1 base removed from V and 3 bases from J, the gap between germline ends came to 9 bases. CDR3 size: 13 residues. The CDR3 protein is CSVEGQLDTEAFF. DNA for the CDR3: TGCAGCGTTGAAGGACAGTTGGACACTGAAGCTTTCTTT.

This chain links TRBV21-1 with TRBJ2-5; the table's D call, TRBD2, has no DNA check behind it. TRBV21-1 is a pseudogene segment. The CDR3 runs to 14 residues. The DNA for the CDR3 is TGTGCCAGCAGCAAAGGGGGGGGTCAAGAGACCCAGTACTTC. Protein product: CASSKGGGQETQYF.

The V gene is TRBV28, the J gene TRBJ2-2, with 10 positions matching TRBD1. V was pared by 3 bases and J by 7 bases, with 5 bases of the junction left unmatched. CDR3 length equals 15 residues. The germline V gene has CDR1 MDHEN and CDR2 SYDVKM. The CDR3 sequence: CASSFGTGAGGELFF. CDR3 coding DNA: TGTGCCAGCAGTTTTGGGACAGGGGCCGGCGGGGAGCTGTTTTTT.

The chain employs TRBV5-1 and TRBJ1-4; TRBD1 agrees at 8 bases. CDR3 length: 15 residues. V dropped 0 bases and J dropped 4; count of bases not matched to a gene: 2. From germline, CDR1 is SGHRS and CDR2 YFSETQ. In DNA, the CDR3 is TGCGCCAGCAGCTTGGCGACAGGGGTTAATGAAAAACTGTTTTTT. It yields the protein CASSLATGVNEKLFF.

The J gene is TRBJ2-2, the V gene TRBV7-3; D is ambiguous. Germline V CDR1 and CDR2: SGHTA, FQGTGA. This CDR3 has 15 amino acids. V was shortened by 3 bases and J by 4 bases, with 12 bases between the two germline ends. In nucleotides, the CDR3 is TGTGCCAGCAGCTTTTCCGGTTTCGGCACCGGGGAGCTGTTTTTT. Protein sequence: CASSFSGFGTGELFF.

The chain uses TRBV28 and TRBJ1-2; TRBD1 matches 9 bases. V lost 10 bases and J lost 5; bases outside the gene matches: 17. CDR3 length: 16 amino acids. Germline CDR1 is MDHEN and CDR2 is SYDVKM. In DNA, the CDR3 is TGTGCCACGTCACCCGGGACAGGGATCGGGCGGTATGGCTACACCTTC. Translating gives CATSPGTGIGRYGYTF.

This clone was counted between two and nine times. Within the sample, other DNA sequences also encode this same CDR3. The chain has TRBV7-2 and TRBJ2-7, with D uncertain. The length of the CDR3 is 15 residues. The germline gives CDR1 SGHTA, CDR2 FQGNSA. V lost 1 base and J lost 2, with 12 bases in between. CDR3: CASSLVAGATYEQYF. CDR3 in DNA: TGTGCCAGCAGCTTAGTAGCTGGAGCGACCTACGAGCAGTACTTC.

This chain links TRBV21-1 with TRBJ2-5; TRBD1 was called by the table and not checked on the DNA. TRBV21-1 is assigned pseudogene status. The CDR3 loop spans 15 amino acids. CDR3 in amino acids: CASSKREQGPETQYF. Here the CDR3 DNA reads TGTGCCAGCAGCAAAAGGGAACAGGGGCCAGAGACCCAGTACTTC.

This clone was picked up one time. The rearrangement links TRBV19 to TRBJ1-6, with D perhaps matching TRBD1 (5 bases). V lost 7 bases and J 8 bases, leaving 18 bases between the germline ends. There are 15 residues in the CDR3. Germline CDR1 is LNHDA and CDR2 is SQIVND (reference sequence). CDR3 DNA: TGTGCCAGTACCAATTCGATAGGGGTTTATTCACCCCTCCACTTT. Protein product: CASTNSIGVYSPLHF.

The chain links TRBV19 to TRBJ1-1; D may be TRBD1 (5 bases). The CDR3 runs 15 residues. V lost 2 bases and J lost 0, with 10 bases in between. Germline CDR1 and CDR2: LNHDA and SQIVND (reference sequence). The CDR3 DNA sequence: TGTGCCAGTAGTATATTTCCAGGGATGAACACTGAAGCTTTCTTT. Its translation is CASSIFPGMNTEAFF.

The chain joins TRBV20-1 to TRBJ1-2; the D gene is possibly TRBD1 (6 bases). There are 13 residues in the CDR3. V dropped 3 bases and J dropped 6 bases, with 14 bases sitting between them. Germline CDR1 and CDR2: DFQATT and SNEGSKA (reference sequence). CDR3 in amino acids: CSASGSAGDGYTF. The DNA for the CDR3 is TGCAGTGCTAGTGGGTCGGCAGGGGATGGCTACACCTTC.

The V and J genes are TRBV2 and TRBJ2-7; D ambiguous. The V end was cut by 4 bases, the J end by 3 bases, with 4 bases between. Germline lookup yields CDR1 SNHLY and CDR2 FYNNEI. The CDR3 extends over 11 amino acids. In nucleotides, the CDR3 is TGTGCCAGCAGTGCGTACTACGAGCAGTACTTC. Encoded protein: CASSAYYEQYF.

The rearrangement uses TRBV11-3 and TRBJ1-1, with TRBD1 matching 9 bases. The length of the CDR3 is 14 residues. V shed 3 bases and J 2 bases; nucleotides not matched to a gene: 1. Germline V gene sequence: CDR1 SGHNT, CDR2 YENEEA. The CDR3 sequence is CASSLGQGNTEAFF. DNA of the CDR3: TGTGCCAGCAGCTTGGGACAGGGAAACACTGAAGCTTTCTTT.

The V gene is TRBV19, the J gene TRBJ1-6, with a weak D call TRBD1 (6 bases). The CDR3 totals 12 residues. Trimming cost V 6 bases and J 10 bases, with 10 bases left between them. Germline V gene data show CDR1 as LNHDA and CDR2 as SQIVND (reference sequence). The CDR3 sequence: CASSHRVSPLHF. The CDR3 DNA follows: TGTGCCAGTAGCCACAGGGTCTCACCCCTCCACTTT.

The CDR3 nucleotides read TGCGCCAGCAGCTTCTCCGGGACTAGCACAGATACGCAGTATTTT. Translating gives CASSFSGTSTDTQYF. The chain links TRBV5-1 to TRBJ2-3; maybe TRBD2 (6 bases). Germline loops: CDR1 SGHRS, CDR2 YFSETQ. The CDR3 sequence is 15 residues long. Trimming took off 2 bases at V and 0 bases at J, with 10 bases between the two ends. The variable domain in full, with the rest retrieved from reference TRBV5-1 and TRBJ2-3, is KAGVTQTPRYLIKTRGQQVTLSCSPISGHRSVSWYQQTPGQGLQFLFEYFSETQRNKGNFPGRFSGRQFSNSRSEMNVSTLELGDSALYLCASSFSGTSTDTQYFGPGTRLTVL.

As DNA, the CDR3 is TGTGCCAGCCGGGGGGGGGAACGACGGAGCCTCGATGGCTACACCTTC. This sequence encodes CASRGGERRSLDGYTF. This chain uses TRBV28 with TRBJ1-2; possibly TRBD1 for D (5 bases). Trimming left V 8 bases short and J 6 bases short, with 25 bases between. Germline V CDR1 and CDR2: MDHEN, SYDVKM. This CDR3 comprises 16 residues.

CDR3 sequence reads: CASSTQRTGHNSPLHF. In nucleotides, the CDR3 is TGTGCCAGCAGTACACAAAGGACAGGGCACAATTCACCCCTCCACTTT. This chain uses TRBV27 with TRBJ1-6; the match to TRBD1 covers 8 bases. Trimming at V came to 5 bases and at J to 7 bases, leaving 10 bases not matched to a gene. Germline CDR1 is MNHEY and CDR2 is SMNVEV (reference sequence). This CDR3 region has 16 residues.

The J gene is TRBJ1-5, the V gene TRBV19; 8 bases map to TRBD1. Unmatched junction bases numbered 14, after V lost 6 bases and J lost 4 bases. This CDR3 has 17 amino acids. The germline gives CDR1 LNHDA, CDR2 SQIVND (reference sequence). CDR3 DNA: TGTGCCAGTAGGGACAGGGCAAGACTCCCTTTTAATCAGCCCCAGCATTTT. Amino acid sequence: CASRDRARLPFNQPQHF.

The chain uses TRBV6-6 and TRBJ2-1; 8 positions agree with TRBD1. CDR1 and CDR2 (germline): MNHNY, SVGAGI (reference sequence). Trimming cost V 6 bases and J 4 bases; bases outside gene matches: 11. This CDR3 comprises 16 residues. The CDR3 is CASRGRRGQVYNEQFF. Here the CDR3 DNA reads TGTGCCAGCAGGGGTCGGAGGGGACAGGTATACAATGAGCAGTTCTTC.

This chain uses TRBV9 with TRBJ2-1; D may be TRBD2 (5 bases). CDR3 length equals 15 residues. Germline assignment: CDR1 SGDLS and CDR2 YYNGEE. V lost 0 bases and J 3 bases, leaving 10 bases between the germline ends. As DNA, the CDR3 is TGTGCCAGCAGCGTAGCGGGGAATCGCTACAATGAGCAGTTCTTC. Its translation: CASSVAGNRYNEQFF.

The chain links TRBV5-1 to TRBJ2-5; 12 bases map to TRBD2. The junction had 4 bases not matched to a gene; V was cut back by 0 bases and J by 1 base. CDR3 length equals 17 residues. The germline V gene encodes CDR1 SGHRS and CDR2 YFSETQ. The CDR3: CASSLGLAGDFQETQYF. The CDR3 DNA reads TGCGCCAGCAGCTTGGGACTAGCGGGGGACTTCCAAGAGACCCAGTACTTC.

The chain has TRBV5-1 and TRBJ2-1; D gene uncertain. V was cut by 3 bases and J by 5 bases, with 12 bases left in between. This CDR3 comprises 14 residues. From germline, CDR1 is SGHRS and CDR2 YFSETQ. The CDR3 spells CASSYGDFHNEQFF. Here the CDR3 DNA reads TGCGCCAGCAGCTACGGTGACTTCCACAATGAGCAGTTCTTC.

The chain employs TRBV4-1 and TRBJ1-1; TRBD1 is a possible D gene (5 bases). Germline V gene lookup returns CDR1 MGHRA and CDR2 YSYEKL. CDR3 length equals 15 residues. V lost 1 base and J lost 1, with 10 bases in between. CDR3 loop: CASSQGQRTNTEAFF. Here the CDR3 DNA reads TGCGCCAGCAGCCAAGGACAGCGAACGAACACTGAAGCTTTCTTT.

The chain joins TRBV6-5 to TRBJ1-2; no reliable D call. The CDR3 totals 13 residues. Germline V CDR1 and CDR2: MNHEY, SVGAGI. V lost 6 bases, J lost 8 bases, and 16 bases lay in between. CDR3 nucleotides: TGTGCCAGCAGCCTAGGTACTTCTAACGGCTACACCTTC. Translating it yields CASSLGTSNGYTF.

As concerns this clone: The sample has other DNA sequences that encode this CDR3 too. The rearrangement joins TRBV10-3 to TRBJ2-1, with a weak D call TRBD1 (5 bases). The V end lost 6 bases, the J end lost 2 bases, and 11 bases lay between the germline ends. This CDR3 region has 14 residues. Germline assignment: CDR1 ENHRY and CDR2 SYGVKD. This CDR3 is CAIRADSAYNEQFF. The CDR3 DNA follows: TGTGCCATCAGGGCCGACAGTGCCTACAATGAGCAGTTCTTC.

This clone was detected many times. This sequence joins TRBV11-2 and TRBJ2-7; TRBD2 agrees at 7 bases. The J segment lost 6 bases and the V segment lost 4 bases, leaving 9 bases of the junction unmatched. This CDR3 contains 14 residues. Per germline, CDR1 SGHAT and CDR2 FQNNGV. This chain's CDR3 is CASSWKLAGVEQYF. The CDR3 nucleotides are TGTGCCAGCAGCTGGAAACTCGCGGGGGTCGAGCAGTACTTC.

The rearrangement uses TRBV6-5 and TRBJ1-1; no definite D call. V was trimmed by 2 bases and J by 1 base, leaving 8 bases between them. Per germline, CDR1 MNHEY and CDR2 SVGAGI. The CDR3 totals 14 residues. The CDR3 is CASSYEGSNTEAFF. The CDR3 DNA is TGTGCCAGCAGTTACGAGGGATCGAACACTGAAGCTTTCTTT.

V gene TRBV5-4 combines with J gene TRBJ2-7; D possibly corresponds to TRBD1 (6 bases). The CDR3 extends over 15 amino acids. V was cut by 5 bases and J by 4 bases, with 19 bases left in between. CDR1 is SGHNT and CDR2 is YYREEE in the germline V gene (reference sequence). CDR3 DNA sequence: TGTGCCAGCAGTCCGGCGAACAGGGTTATGTACGAGCAGTACTTC. Translating it yields CASSPANRVMYEQYF. Full variable domain (missing parts from reference TRBV5-4 and TRBJ2-7): ETGVTQSPTHLIKTRGQQVTLRCSSQSGHNTVSWYQQALGQGPQFIFQYYREEENGRGNFPPRFSGLQFPNYSSELNVNALELDDSALYLCASSPANRVMYEQYFGPGTRLTVT.

V gene TRBV23-1 combines with J gene TRBJ2-7; a possible D gene is TRBD2 (6 bases). Being an ORF, TRBV23-1 has a function that is uncertain. CDR3 length equals 17 residues. Trimming removed 6 bases at V and 6 bases at J, with 27 bases between. CDR3 sequence reads: CASSRNPGLLLPFEQYF. The CDR3 DNA is TGCGCCAGCAGCCGAAACCCCGGACTACTTCTCCCCTTCGAGCAGTACTTC.

V usage is TRBV5-1 and J usage is TRBJ2-1; TRBD2 matches 8 bases. Germline lookup yields CDR1 SGHRS and CDR2 YFSETQ. V shed 3 bases, J shed 5 bases, and the junction held 4 bases outside the gene matches. CDR3 length: 14 residues. The CDR3 sequence is CASSSGLVHNEQFF. CDR3 sequence (DNA): TGCGCCAGCAGCTCGGGACTAGTTCACAATGAGCAGTTCTTC.